The clone carrying this TCR beta chain was observed a single time. As yet, its antigen is unknown. This entry belongs to a study of cytomegalovirus exposure and HLA in healthy donors. Study in general: Earlier, approximately 110 million unique TCR beta sequences were recovered from 170 million or so T cells by an analysis. In an early release, HLA-typed donors contributed 77 million or so unique TCR sequences. Study-wide results and caveats: Among the most significant clusters, several appeared linked to common viral pathogens in a later analysis. For most TCR beta V segments, an earlier analysis put the productive rate at about 87% or about 30% of the time.

The study ran its PCR with 60 Vbeta and 13 Jbeta primers. TCRdb keeps only in-frame clones here, not all; method: immunoSEQ multiplex PCR. The sample gives about 200,000 clones, 80% to 90% of which show up once; around 0.31% is in the top ten. Germline V CDR1 and CDR2: ENHRY, SYGVKD. This CDR3 is built from 17 residues. The ends lost 7 bases at V and 4 bases at J; junction bases unmatched: 11. This chain uses TRBV10-3 with TRBJ2-6; 9 bases agree with TRBD1. The sample comprised PBMCs. The receptor's source is a woman in her thirties in good health and CMV-seronegative. CDR3: CAINPGQGLVGANVLTF. CDR3 DNA sequence: TGTGCCATCAATCCGGGACAGGGACTGGTCGGGGCCAACGTCCTGACTTTC.